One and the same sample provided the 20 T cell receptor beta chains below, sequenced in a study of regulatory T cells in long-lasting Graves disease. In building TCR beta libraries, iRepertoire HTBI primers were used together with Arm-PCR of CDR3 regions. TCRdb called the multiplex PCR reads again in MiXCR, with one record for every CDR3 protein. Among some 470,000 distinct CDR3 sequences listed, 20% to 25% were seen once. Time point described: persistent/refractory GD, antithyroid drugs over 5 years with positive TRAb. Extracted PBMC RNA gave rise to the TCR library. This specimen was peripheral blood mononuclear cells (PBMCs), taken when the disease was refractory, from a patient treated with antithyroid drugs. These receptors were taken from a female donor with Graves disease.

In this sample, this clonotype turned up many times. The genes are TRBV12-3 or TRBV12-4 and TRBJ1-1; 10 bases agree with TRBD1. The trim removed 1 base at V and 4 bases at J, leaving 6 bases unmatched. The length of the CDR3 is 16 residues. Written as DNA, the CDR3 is TGTGCCAGCAGTTTAGGGGACAGGGGTGGGTCCACTGAAGCTTTCTTT. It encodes CASSLGDRGGSTEAFF.

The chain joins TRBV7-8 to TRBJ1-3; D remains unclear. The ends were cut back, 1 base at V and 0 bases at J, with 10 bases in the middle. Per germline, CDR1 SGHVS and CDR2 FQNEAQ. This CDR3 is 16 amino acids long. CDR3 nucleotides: TGTGCCAGCAGCTTAGTCGGTGGGCGCTCTGGAAACACCATATATTTT. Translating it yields CASSLVGGRSGNTIYF.

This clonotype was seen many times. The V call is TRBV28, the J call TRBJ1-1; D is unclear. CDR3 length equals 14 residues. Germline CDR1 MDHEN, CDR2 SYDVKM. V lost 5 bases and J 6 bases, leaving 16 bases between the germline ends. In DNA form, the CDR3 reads TGTGCCAGCAGTAGCAGTCACGGTATATCTGAAGCTTTCTTT. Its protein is CASSSSHGISEAFF.

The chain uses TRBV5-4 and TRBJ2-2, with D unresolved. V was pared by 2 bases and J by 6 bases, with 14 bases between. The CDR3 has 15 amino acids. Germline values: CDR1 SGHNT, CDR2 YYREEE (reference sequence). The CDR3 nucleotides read TGTGCCAGCAGCTTTGGGCAGAGTAACGCCGGGGAGCTGTTTTTT. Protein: CASSFGQSNAGELFF.

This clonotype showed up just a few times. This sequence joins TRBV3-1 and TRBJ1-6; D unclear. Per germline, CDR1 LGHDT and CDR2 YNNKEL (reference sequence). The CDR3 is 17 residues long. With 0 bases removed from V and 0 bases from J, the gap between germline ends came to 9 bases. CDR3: CASSQDRPSSYNSPLHF. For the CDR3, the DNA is TGTGCCAGCAGCCAAGACAGGCCGAGCTCCTATAATTCACCCCTCCACTTT.

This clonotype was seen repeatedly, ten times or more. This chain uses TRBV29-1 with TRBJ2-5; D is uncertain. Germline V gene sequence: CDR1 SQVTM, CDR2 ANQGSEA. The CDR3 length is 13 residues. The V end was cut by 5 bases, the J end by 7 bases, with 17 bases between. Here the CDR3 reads CSVPGGRVGTQYF. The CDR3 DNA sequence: TGCAGCGTTCCAGGTGGACGGGTCGGGACCCAGTACTTC.

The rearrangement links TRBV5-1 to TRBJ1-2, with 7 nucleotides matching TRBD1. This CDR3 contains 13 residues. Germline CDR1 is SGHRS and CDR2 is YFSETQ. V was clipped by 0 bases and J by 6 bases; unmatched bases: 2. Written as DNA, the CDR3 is TGCGCCAGCAGCTTGGGAGGGGGCAATGGCTACACCTTC. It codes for CASSLGGGNGYTF.

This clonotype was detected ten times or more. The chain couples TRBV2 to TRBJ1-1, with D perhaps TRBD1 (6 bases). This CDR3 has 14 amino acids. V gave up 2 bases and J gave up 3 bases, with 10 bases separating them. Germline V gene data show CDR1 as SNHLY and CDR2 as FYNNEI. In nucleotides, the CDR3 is TGTGCCAGCAGTGAATTGTCAGGGGACACTGAAGCTTTCTTT. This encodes CASSELSGDTEAFF.

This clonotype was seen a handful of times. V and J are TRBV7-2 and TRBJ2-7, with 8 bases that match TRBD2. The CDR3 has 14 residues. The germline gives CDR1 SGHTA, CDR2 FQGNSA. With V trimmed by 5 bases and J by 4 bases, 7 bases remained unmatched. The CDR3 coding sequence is TGTGCCAGCAGCACAGGCGGGGGGTTTTACGAGCAGTACTTC. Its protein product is CASSTGGGFYEQYF.

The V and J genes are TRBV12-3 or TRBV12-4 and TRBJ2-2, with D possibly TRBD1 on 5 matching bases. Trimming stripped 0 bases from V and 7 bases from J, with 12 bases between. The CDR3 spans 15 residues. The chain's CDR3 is CASSLARQGIGELFF. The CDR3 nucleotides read TGTGCCAGCAGTTTAGCGCGTCAGGGTATCGGGGAGCTGTTTTTT.

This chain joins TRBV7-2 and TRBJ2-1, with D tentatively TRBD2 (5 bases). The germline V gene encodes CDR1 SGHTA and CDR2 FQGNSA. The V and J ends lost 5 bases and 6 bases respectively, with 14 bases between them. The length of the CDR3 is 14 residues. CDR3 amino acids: CASSPSRAANEQFF. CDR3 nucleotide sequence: TGTGCCAGCAGCCCCAGCCGAGCGGCCAATGAGCAGTTCTTC.

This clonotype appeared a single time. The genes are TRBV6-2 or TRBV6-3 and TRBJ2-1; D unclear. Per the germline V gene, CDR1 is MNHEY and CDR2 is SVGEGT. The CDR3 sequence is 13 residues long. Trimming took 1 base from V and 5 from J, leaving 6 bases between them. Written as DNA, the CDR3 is TGTGCCAGCAGTTACTTAGGGAACAATGAGCAGTTCTTC. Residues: CASSYLGNNEQFF.

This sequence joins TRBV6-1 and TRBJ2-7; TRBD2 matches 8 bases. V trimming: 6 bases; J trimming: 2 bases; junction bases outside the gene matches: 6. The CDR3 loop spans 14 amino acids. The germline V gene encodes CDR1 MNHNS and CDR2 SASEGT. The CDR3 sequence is CASRAPGGAYEQYF. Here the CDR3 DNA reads TGTGCCAGCAGGGCGCCGGGGGGGGCCTACGAGCAGTACTTC.

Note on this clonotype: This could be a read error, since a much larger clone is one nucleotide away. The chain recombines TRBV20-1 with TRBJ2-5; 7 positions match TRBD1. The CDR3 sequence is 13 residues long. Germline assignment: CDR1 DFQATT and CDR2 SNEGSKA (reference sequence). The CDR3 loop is CSASRGLSEAQYF. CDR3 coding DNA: TGCAGTGCTAGTAGGGGGCTGTCAGAGGCCCAGTACTTC.

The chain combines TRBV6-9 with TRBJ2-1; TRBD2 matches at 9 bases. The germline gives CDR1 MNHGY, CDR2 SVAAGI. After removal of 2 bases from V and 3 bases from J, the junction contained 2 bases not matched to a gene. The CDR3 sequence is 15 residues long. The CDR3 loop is CASSYSGRFYNEQFF. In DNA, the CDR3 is TGTGCCAGCAGTTATAGCGGGAGGTTCTACAATGAGCAGTTCTTC.

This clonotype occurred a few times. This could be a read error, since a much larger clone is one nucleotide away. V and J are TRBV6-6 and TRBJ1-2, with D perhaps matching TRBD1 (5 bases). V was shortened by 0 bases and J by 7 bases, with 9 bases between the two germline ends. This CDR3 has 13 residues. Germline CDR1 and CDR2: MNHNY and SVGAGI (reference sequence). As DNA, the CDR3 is TGTGCCAGCAGTTACTCGGGACTCGGTGGCTACACCTTC. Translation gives CASSYSGLGGYTF.

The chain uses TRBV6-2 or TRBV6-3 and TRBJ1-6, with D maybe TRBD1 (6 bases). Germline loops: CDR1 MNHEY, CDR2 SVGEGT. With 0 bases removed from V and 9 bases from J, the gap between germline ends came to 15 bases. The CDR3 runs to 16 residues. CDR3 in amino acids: CASSYSHRQAISPLHF. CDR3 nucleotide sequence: TGTGCCAGCAGTTACTCTCACCGACAGGCAATTTCACCCCTCCACTTT.

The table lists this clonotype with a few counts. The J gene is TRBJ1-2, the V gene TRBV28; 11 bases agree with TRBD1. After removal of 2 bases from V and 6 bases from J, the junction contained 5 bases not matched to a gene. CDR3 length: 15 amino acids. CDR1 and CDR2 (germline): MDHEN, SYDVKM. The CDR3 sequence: CASSLLGTGGDGYTF. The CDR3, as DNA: TGTGCCAGCAGTTTACTCGGGACAGGGGGGGATGGCTACACCTTC.

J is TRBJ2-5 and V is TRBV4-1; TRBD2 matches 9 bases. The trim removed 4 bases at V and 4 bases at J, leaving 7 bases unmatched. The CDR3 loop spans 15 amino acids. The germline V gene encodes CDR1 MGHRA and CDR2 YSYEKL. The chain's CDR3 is CASSPWSGGRETQYF. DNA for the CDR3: TGCGCCAGCAGCCCGTGGAGCGGGGGGCGAGAGACCCAGTACTTC.

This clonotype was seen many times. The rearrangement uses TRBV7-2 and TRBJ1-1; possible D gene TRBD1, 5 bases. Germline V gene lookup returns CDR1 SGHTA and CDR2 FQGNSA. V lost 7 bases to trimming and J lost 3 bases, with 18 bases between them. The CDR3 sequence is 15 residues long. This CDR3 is CASTLGAARDTEAFF. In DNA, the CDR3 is TGTGCCAGCACCCTAGGGGCGGCGAGGGACACTGAAGCTTTCTTT.